The text below deals with one TCR beta chain. This table comes from immunoSEQ multiplex PCR, and its TCRdb copy is limited to in-frame clones, with some not included. The table records about 83,000 clones, roughly 96% of them present only once. This record belongs to a study of T cell changes during pregnancy in multiple sclerosis. This CDR3 spans 14 amino acids. Germline V lookup: CDR1 SGHVS, CDR2 FNYEAQ. V was clipped by 5 bases and J by 6 bases, with 14 bases between them. V gene TRBV7-6 combines with J gene TRBJ1-5; perhaps TRBD1 as D (5 bases). The origin of this receptor is a female donor with multiple sclerosis, enrolled in a pregnancy study. The sample was peripheral blood, taken in the second trimester of pregnancy. CDR3 nucleotides: TGTGCCAGCAGCGACCCGTGGGGGGTTCAGCCCCAGCATTTT. Protein product: CASSDPWGVQPQHF.